This is a list of T cell receptor beta chains from one sample in a study of blood T cell repertoires in COVID-19. TCRdb keeps only in-frame clones here, not all; method: immunoSEQ multiplex PCR. The table has 250,000 or so clones, approximately 85% seen once; the top ten hold 2% to 2.5%. The sample taken for sequencing was PBMCs or T cells enriched from blood (not recorded which). The source is a woman aged 45-65 years who had recovered from COVID-19. Each CDR3 is given with its conserved first and last residue. A D gene is named only where the DNA matches it firmly. The listing skips clone size in some rows; elsewhere it reads once, few, many or a size class.

.	TRBV11-2	TRBJ1-4	TRBD1	CASSLSPDRVEKLFF	TGTGCCAGCAGCTTATCCCCGGACAGGGTTGAAAAACTGTTTTTT
.	TRBV18	TRBJ2-7	.	CASSRTGDYEQYF	TGTGCCAGCTCACGCACAGGCGACTACGAGCAGTACTTC
.	TRBV3-1/TRBV3-2	TRBJ2-7	.	CASSHSGDDEQYF	TGTGCCAGCAGCCACTCGGGGGACGACGAGCAGTACTTC
.	TRBV20-1	TRBJ1-1	.	CSTQVNTEAFF	TGCAGCACACAGGTGAACACTGAAGCTTTCTTT
.	TRBV19	TRBJ1-2	.	CASSIGGGHPGYGYTF	TGTGCCAGTAGTATCGGGGGGGGACACCCCGGCTATGGCTACACCTTC
once	TRBV24-1	TRBJ1-2	.	CATSDSRSLSGYTF	TGTGCCACCAGTGATTCGAGGTCCTTGAGCGGCTACACCTTC
.	TRBV13	TRBJ1-3	.	CASSFEEMSGNTIYF	TGTGCCAGCAGCTTCGAGGAGATGTCTGGAAACACCATATATTTT
.	TRBV4-2	TRBJ2-7	TRBD2	CASSPWSGGGPGDEQYF	TGTGCCAGCAGCCCCTGGAGCGGGGGGGGGCCAGGGGACGAGCAGTACTTC
.	TRBV7-9	TRBJ2-1	TRBD2	CASSSRRREGYNEQFF	TGTGCCAGCAGCTCCCGGCGTCGGGAGGGTTACAATGAGCAGTTCTTC
.	TRBV12-3/TRBV12-4	TRBJ1-2	.	CASSTTGYGYTF	TGTGCCAGCAGTACTACAGGCTATGGCTACACCTTC
once	TRBV11-2	TRBJ1-3	TRBD1	CASSLDRTGTGNTIYF	TGTGCCAGCAGCTTAGATCGGACAGGGACTGGAAACACCATATATTTT
few	TRBV21-1	TRBJ1-2	.	CASSKGGGGPYGYTF	TGTGCCAGCAGCAAAGGAGGCGGGGGCCCGTATGGCTACACCTTC
.	TRBV27	TRBJ1-6	.	CASSLLDNNSPLHF	TGTGCCAGCAGTTTACTGGACAATAATTCACCCCTCCACTTT
few	TRBV5-1	TRBJ2-5	TRBD2	CASSSIPSGGQETQYF	TGCGCCAGCAGCTCCATACCTTCGGGGGGGCAGGAGACCCAGTACTTC
.	TRBV27	TRBJ1-1	.	CASSFRGQNTEAFF	TGTGCCAGCAGTTTCAGGGGACAGAACACTGAAGCTTTCTTT
.	TRBV28	TRBJ2-7	.	CASKEGGYEQYF	TGTGCCAGCAAAGAAGGGGGATACGAGCAGTACTTC
.	TRBV7-8	TRBJ1-2	.	CASSLGGGAGGYTF	TGTGCCAGCAGCTTAGGTGGGGGCGCCGGTGGCTACACCTTC
.	TRBV7-2	TRBJ1-2	TRBD1	CASRAGTANYGYTF	TGTGCCAGCAGAGCCGGGACAGCCAACTATGGCTACACCTTC
.	TRBV21-1	TRBJ1-2	.	CASPRDRRQLNYGYTF	TGTGCCTCCCCAAGGGACAGGAGGCAGCTTAACTATGGCTACACCTTC
.	TRBV18	TRBJ2-7	.	CASSPGQTYEQYF	TGTGCCAGCTCACCCGGACAGACCTACGAGCAGTACTTC
.	TRBV7-3	TRBJ2-2	.	CASSKLVNTGELFF	TGTGCCAGCAGCAAACTAGTGAACACCGGGGAGCTGTTTTTT
.	TRBV9	TRBJ2-6	.	CASSVGQSGANVLTF	TGTGCCAGCAGCGTAGGACAGTCTGGGGCCAACGTCCTGACTTTC
.	TRBV19	TRBJ2-3	.	CASSILSSTDTQYF	TGTGCCAGTAGTATTCTGTCTAGCACAGATACGCAGTATTTT
.	TRBV7-9	TRBJ2-5	.	CASSSGRGGPTGETQYF	TGTGCCAGCAGCTCCGGACGCGGGGGCCCCACGGGAGAGACCCAGTACTTC
.	TRBV30	TRBJ1-1	TRBD1	CARDRGTEAFF	TGTGCCCGGGACAGGGGCACTGAAGCTTTCTTT
.	TRBV7-6	TRBJ2-5	TRBD2	CASSLAGVAGRQETQYF	TGTGCCAGCAGCTTAGCGGGAGTAGCGGGACGGCAAGAGACCCAGTACTTC
.	TRBV15	TRBJ1-5	.	CATSRTGNTNQPQHF	TGTGCCACCAGCAGGACAGGTAATACCAATCAGCCCCAGCATTTT
once	TRBV9	TRBJ1-5	TRBD1	CASSASGTGYQPQHF	TGTGCCAGCAGCGCCTCCGGGACAGGGTATCAGCCCCAGCATTTT
few	TRBV6-5	TRBJ2-2	.	CASSQGTGELFF	TGTGCCAGCAGCCAGGGCACCGGGGAGCTGTTTTTT
few	TRBV7-2	TRBJ1-5	.	CASSPQTGFSNQPQHF	TGTGCCAGCAGCCCTCAGACAGGATTTAGCAATCAGCCCCAGCATTTT
.	TRBV11-2	TRBJ1-2	TRBD1	CASSSLRDRTKKNYGYTF	TGTGCCAGCAGCTCCCTCCGGGACAGAACAAAAAAGAACTATGGCTACACCTTC
.	TRBV5-4	TRBJ2-3	TRBD2	CASSFSGSTDTQYF	TGTGCCAGCAGCTTTAGCGGGAGTACAGATACGCAGTATTTT
.	TRBV6-5	TRBJ1-6	TRBD1	CASSYRQGESPLHF	TGTGCCAGCAGTTACCGCCAGGGGGAATCACCCCTCCACTTT
.	TRBV6-2/TRBV6-3	TRBJ2-1	TRBD2	CASSYRVAGGPRNEQFF	TGTGCCAGCAGTTACCGGGTAGCGGGAGGGCCTAGGAATGAGCAGTTCTTC
.	TRBV18	TRBJ1-1	.	CASSPRPGGGAGRHAEAFF	TGTGCCAGCTCACCACGGCCAGGTGGGGGGGCCGGGAGACACGCTGAAGCTTTCTTT
.	TRBV5-1	TRBJ1-1	TRBD1	CASSFGTGRPEAFF	TGCGCCAGCAGCTTCGGGACAGGGCGGCCTGAAGCTTTCTTT
.	TRBV9	TRBJ1-2	TRBD1	CASSVSGGASYGYTF	TGTGCCAGCAGCGTGTCAGGGGGCGCCTCCTATGGCTACACCTTC
.	TRBV7-2	TRBJ1-4	TRBD1	CASSLTGVGEKLFF	TGTGCCAGCAGCTTAACAGGGGTGGGTGAAAAACTGTTTTTT
.	TRBV6-2/TRBV6-3	TRBJ2-1	TRBD2	CASSYSRPLGTSGRNEQFF	TGTGCCAGCAGTTACTCGAGGCCATTAGGAACTAGCGGTCGCAATGAGCAGTTCTTC
.	TRBV9	TRBJ2-2	.	CASSVATVARGELFF	TGTGCCAGCAGCGTAGCTACAGTCGCCAGGGGGGAGCTGTTTTTT
.	TRBV7-9	TRBJ1-2	.	CASSPEGGFLYGYTF	TGTGCCAGCAGCCCAGAGGGAGGGTTTCTCTATGGCTACACCTTC
.	TRBV27	TRBJ1-6	.	CASSLAGDSYNSPLHF	TGTGCCAGCAGTTTGGCCGGAGACTCCTATAATTCACCCCTCCACTTT
.	TRBV5-8	TRBJ2-5	TRBD1	CASSSTGGRTQYF	TGTGCCAGCAGCTCGACAGGGGGCCGGACCCAGTACTTC
once	TRBV18	TRBJ2-1	.	CASSPRERGEQFF	TGTGCCAGCTCACCCCGGGAGCGCGGTGAGCAGTTCTTC
.	TRBV5-6	TRBJ1-5	.	CASSRTGSSQPQHF	TGTGCCAGCAGTCGAACAGGGTCCAGTCAGCCCCAGCATTTT
.	TRBV10-3	TRBJ2-7	TRBD2	CAISAPSGGTWRYEQYF	TGTGCCATCAGTGCTCCTAGCGGAGGGACCTGGAGGTACGAGCAGTACTTC
.	TRBV7-3	TRBJ2-2	TRBD2	CASSLMTSGKVELFF	TGTGCCAGCAGCTTAATGACTAGCGGCAAGGTAGAGCTGTTTTTT
.	TRBV9	TRBJ1-4	.	CASSGSGRTSEKLFF	TGTGCCAGCAGCGGTTCCGGGAGAACGTCTGAAAAACTGTTTTTT
.	TRBV4-3	TRBJ2-3	.	CASSQEPGLGSDTQYF	TGCGCCAGCAGCCAAGAACCGGGACTTGGGTCAGATACGCAGTATTTT
.	TRBV27	TRBJ2-3	TRBD1	CASSPWGQVTDTQYF	TGTGCCAGCAGTCCTTGGGGACAGGTGACAGATACGCAGTATTTT
.	TRBV2	TRBJ1-1	.	CASSQFEAFF	TGTGCCAGCAGTCAGTTTGAAGCTTTCTTT
.	TRBV28	TRBJ1-4	.	CASSLPGTNEKLFF	TGTGCCAGCAGTTTGCCCGGGACTAATGAAAAACTGTTTTTT
.	TRBV5-1	TRBJ2-7	TRBD2	CASSLVSGVTYEQYF	TGCGCCAGCAGCTTGGTTAGCGGGGTAACCTACGAGCAGTACTTC
.	TRBV27	TRBJ1-5	.	CASRHLNQPQHF	TGTGCCAGTCGACACCTTAATCAGCCCCAGCATTTT
.	TRBV6-1	TRBJ1-2	.	CASSELGVYGYTF	TGTGCCAGCAGTGAATTAGGGGTCTATGGCTACACCTTC